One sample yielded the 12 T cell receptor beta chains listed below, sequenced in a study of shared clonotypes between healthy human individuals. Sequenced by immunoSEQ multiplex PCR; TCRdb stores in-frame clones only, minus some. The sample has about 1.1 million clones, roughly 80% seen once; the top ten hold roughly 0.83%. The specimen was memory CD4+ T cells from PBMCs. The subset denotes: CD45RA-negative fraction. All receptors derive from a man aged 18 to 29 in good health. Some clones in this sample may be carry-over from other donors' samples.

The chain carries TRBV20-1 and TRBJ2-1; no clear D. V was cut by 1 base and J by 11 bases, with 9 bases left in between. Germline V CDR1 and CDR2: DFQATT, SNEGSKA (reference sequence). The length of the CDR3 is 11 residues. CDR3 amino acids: CSARAPPKQFF. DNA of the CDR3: TGCAGTGCTAGAGCCCCCCCGAAGCAGTTCTTC.

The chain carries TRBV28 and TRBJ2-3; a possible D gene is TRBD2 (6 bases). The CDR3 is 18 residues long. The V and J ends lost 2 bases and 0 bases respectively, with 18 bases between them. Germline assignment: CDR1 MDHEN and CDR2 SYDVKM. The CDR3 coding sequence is TGTGCCAGCAGTTTAAGCCCCCCACTAGCCCCTAGCACAGATACGCAGTATTTT. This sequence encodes CASSLSPPLAPSTDTQYF.

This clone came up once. The DNA for the CDR3 is TGTGCCAGTTACCTCGGGACATTAAAAAATGAGCAGTTCTTC. It translates to CASYLGTLKNEQFF. The V and J genes are TRBV28 and TRBJ2-1, with a tentative D call TRBD1 (6 bases). CDR1 is MDHEN, CDR2 SYDVKM, per germline. Trimming removed 9 bases from V and 7 bases from J, with 19 bases in between. The CDR3 loop spans 14 amino acids.

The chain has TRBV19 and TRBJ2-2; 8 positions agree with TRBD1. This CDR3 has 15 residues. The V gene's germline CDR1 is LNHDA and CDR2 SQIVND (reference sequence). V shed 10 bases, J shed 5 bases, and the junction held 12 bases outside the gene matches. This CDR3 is CATLVRTGRTGELFF. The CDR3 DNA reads TGTGCCACTCTTGTCCGGACAGGGCGAACCGGGGAGCTGTTTTTT.

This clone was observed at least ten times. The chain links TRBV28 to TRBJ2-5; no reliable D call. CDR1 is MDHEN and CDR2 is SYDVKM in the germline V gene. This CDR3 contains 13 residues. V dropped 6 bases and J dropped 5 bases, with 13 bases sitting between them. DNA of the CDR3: TGTGCCAGCAGCGAGAAGGCCCGGGAGACCCAGTACTTC. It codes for CASSEKARETQYF.

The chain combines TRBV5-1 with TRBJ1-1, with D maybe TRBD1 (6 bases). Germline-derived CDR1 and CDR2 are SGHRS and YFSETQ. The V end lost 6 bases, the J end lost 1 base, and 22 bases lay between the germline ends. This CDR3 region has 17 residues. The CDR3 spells CASNLSPRQDTNTEAFF. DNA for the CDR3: TGCGCCAGCAACCTCTCTCCGAGACAGGACACGAACACTGAAGCTTTCTTT.

CDR3 sequence (DNA): TGCGCCAGCAAGGGGGACAACAATGAGCAGTTCTTC. It yields the protein CASKGDNNEQFF. The chain links TRBV10-1 to TRBJ2-1, with D possibly TRBD1 on 6 matching bases. V lost 7 bases, J lost 5 bases, and 9 bases lay in between. Germline lookup yields CDR1 WNHNN and CDR2 SYGVQD (reference sequence). The CDR3 covers 12 residues.

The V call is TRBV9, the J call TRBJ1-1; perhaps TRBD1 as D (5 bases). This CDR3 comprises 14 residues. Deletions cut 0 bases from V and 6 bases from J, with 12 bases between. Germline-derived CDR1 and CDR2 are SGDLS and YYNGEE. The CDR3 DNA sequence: TGTGCCAGCAGCGTAGAAGGTGGGGGAGCTGAAGCTTTCTTT. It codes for CASSVEGGGAEAFF.

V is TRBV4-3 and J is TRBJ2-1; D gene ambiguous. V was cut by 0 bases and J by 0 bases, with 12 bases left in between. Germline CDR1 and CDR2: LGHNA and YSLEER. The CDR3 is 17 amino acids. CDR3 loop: CASSQDPEHSSYNEQFF. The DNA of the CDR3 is TGCGCCAGCAGCCAAGACCCGGAGCATAGCTCCTACAATGAGCAGTTCTTC.

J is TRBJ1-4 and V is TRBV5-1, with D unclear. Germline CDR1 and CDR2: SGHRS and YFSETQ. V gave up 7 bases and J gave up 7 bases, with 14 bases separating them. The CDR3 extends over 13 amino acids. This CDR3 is CASSRDVREKLFF. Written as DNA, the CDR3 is TGCGCCAGCTCTCGTGATGTGCGTGAAAAACTGTTTTTT.

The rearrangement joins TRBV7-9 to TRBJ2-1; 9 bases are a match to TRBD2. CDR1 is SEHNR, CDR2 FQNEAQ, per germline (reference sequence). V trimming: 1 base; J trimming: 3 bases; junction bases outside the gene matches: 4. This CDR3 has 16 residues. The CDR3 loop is CASSLGSGRSYNEQFF. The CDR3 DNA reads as TGTGCCAGCAGCTTAGGGAGCGGGAGGAGCTACAATGAGCAGTTCTTC.

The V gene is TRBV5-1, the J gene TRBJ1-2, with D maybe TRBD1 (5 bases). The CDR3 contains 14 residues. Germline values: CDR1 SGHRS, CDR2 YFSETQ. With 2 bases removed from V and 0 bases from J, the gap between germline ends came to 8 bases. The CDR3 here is CASSLQEANYGYTF. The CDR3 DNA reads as TGCGCCAGCAGCTTACAGGAGGCTAACTATGGCTACACCTTC.